The T cell receptor (beta chain) under discussion was sequenced for a study of human T cells and chemical hapten exposure. This clonotype was observed many times. Sample time point: patch test 2, 6 weeks after DPC sensitization. Treatment of the sample: therapeutic diphenylcyclopropenone sensitization with weekly scalp DPC. The CDR3 is 15 amino acids. The germline V gene has CDR1 LNHNV and CDR2 YYDKDF (reference sequence). V was pared by 1 base and J by 0 bases, with 8 bases between. MiXCR, applied by TCRdb to the RACE reads, yields one record per CDR3 protein. In the table there are a few hundred thousand distinct CDR3 sequences, about 6% of which are singletons.

This specimen was whole blood, taken in connection with sensitization to the hapten diphenylcyclopropenone (DPC). V and J are TRBV15 and TRBJ2-3, with D unclear. The clonotype comes from a woman younger than 35 with alopecia areata. Some clones in this sample may be carry-over from other donors' samples. CDR3 amino acids: CATSRGAASTDTQYF. The CDR3 DNA sequence: TGTGCCACCAGCAGAGGAGCAGCTAGCACAGATACGCAGTATTTT.